The 21 T cell receptor beta chains listed next were all sequenced from one sample in a study of CD8 T cells in ankylosing spondylitis. Using its own MiXCR run on the 5' RACE reads, TCRdb lists one record per CDR3 protein. The sample lists approximately 150,000 distinct CDR3 sequences; under 55% were seen once. Specimen: synovial fluid, either unsorted or a sorted T cell fraction (not recorded which). Receptors originate from a male donor with ankylosing spondylitis.

V usage is TRBV13 and J usage is TRBJ2-6; TRBD2 is a possible D gene (5 bases). The CDR3 has 14 residues. Germline V gene lookup returns CDR1 PRHDT and CDR2 FYEKMQ (reference sequence). V gave up 8 bases and J gave up 0 bases, with 8 bases separating them. The CDR3 nucleotides read TGTGCCAGCGGTGGGAGCTCTGGGGCCAACGTCCTGACTTTC. It encodes CASGGSSGANVLTF.

This clonotype was seen at least ten times. The rearrangement links TRBV5-1 to TRBJ1-2; D is uncertain. With 0 bases removed from V and 4 bases from J, the gap between germline ends came to 10 bases. The germline gives CDR1 SGHRS, CDR2 YFSETQ. The CDR3 extends over 14 amino acids. CDR3 region: CASSLGTNIYGYTF. In DNA form, the CDR3 reads TGCGCCAGCAGCTTGGGGACGAACATCTATGGCTACACCTTC.

V is TRBV7-2 and J is TRBJ2-7; 9 nucleotides align to TRBD2. With 2 bases clipped from V and 5 bases from J, the junction kept 7 bases outside the gene matches. This CDR3 is built from 15 residues. The germline gives CDR1 SGHTA, CDR2 FQGNSA. The CDR3 loop reads CASSLWREGSDEQYF. The CDR3 coding sequence is TGTGCCAGCAGCTTATGGCGGGAGGGCTCGGACGAGCAGTACTTC.

The chain carries TRBV19 and TRBJ2-2; D is unclear. V lost 6 bases, J lost 5 bases, and 16 bases lay in between. Germline assignment: CDR1 LNHDA and CDR2 SQIVND (reference sequence). The CDR3 is 15 amino acids. CDR3 loop: CASSPTQTETGELFF. The CDR3 nucleotides are TGTGCCAGTAGCCCCACCCAAACAGAAACCGGGGAGCTGTTTTTT.

Only a few counts were recorded for this clonotype. Germline and junction disagree at one end, which may indicate a read error. The chain links TRBV29-1 to TRBJ1-2; D remains unclear. The germline V gene encodes CDR1 SQVTM and CDR2 ANQGSEA. The CDR3 extends over 11 amino acids. CDR3 residues: CSVEVFGGRNF. CDR3 DNA sequence: TGCAGCGTTGAAGTATTCGGCGGCAGGAACTTC.

This chain links TRBV7-8 with TRBJ2-2, with 7 bases matching TRBD1. The CDR3 is 19 residues long. Per the germline V gene, CDR1 is SGHVS and CDR2 is FQNEAQ. Losses at the gene ends were 2 bases for V and 3 bases for J; bases not matched to a gene: 15. CDR3 amino acids: CASSLLRDRIFPDTGELFF. CDR3 nucleotide sequence: TGTGCCAGCAGCTTACTGAGGGACAGAATTTTCCCGGACACCGGGGAGCTGTTTTTT.

This chain connects TRBV28 to TRBJ2-7; TRBD1 aligns across 8 bases. V trimming: 5 bases; J trimming: 3 bases; junction bases outside the gene matches: 6. Germline V gene sequence: CDR1 MDHEN, CDR2 SYDVKM. This CDR3 comprises 14 residues. CDR3 sequence (DNA): TGTGCCAGCAGTCCCGGGACAGGTTTCTACGAGCAGTACTTC. As protein: CASSPGTGFYEQYF.

This chain joins TRBV12-3 or TRBV12-4 and TRBJ2-2; no reliable D call. CDR3 length equals 13 residues. Trimming took off 2 bases at V and 5 bases at J, with 6 bases between the two ends. CDR3 sequence: CASSLMTTGELFF. CDR3 in DNA: TGTGCCAGCAGTTTAATGACGACCGGGGAGCTGTTTTTT.

There are a few counts of this clonotype. The CDR3 loop reads CASSLEEEAFF. The CDR3 coding sequence is TGCGCCAGCAGCTTGGAAGAAGAAGCTTTCTTT. V gene TRBV5-1 combines with J gene TRBJ1-1; D is ambiguous. Germline loops: CDR1 SGHRS, CDR2 YFSETQ. Between the trimmed V and J ends, which lost 0 bases and 8 bases, there was a span of 5 bases. The CDR3 has 11 residues.

This clonotype has just a few counts. The CDR3 region has the DNA TGTGCCAGCAGGGGCGGAAGCTCCTACAATGAGCAGTTCTTC. Amino acids: CASRGGSSYNEQFF. V is TRBV6-2 or TRBV6-3 and J is TRBJ2-1; no firm D call. The CDR3 consists of 14 residues. Germline V gene sequence: CDR1 MNHEY, CDR2 SVGEGT. The ends were cut back, 6 bases at V and 0 bases at J, with 9 bases in the middle.

This chain joins TRBV7-3 and TRBJ2-1; TRBD1 might be the D (5 bases). V was clipped by 4 bases and J by 7 bases, with 8 bases between them. There are 12 residues in the CDR3. Germline CDR1 and CDR2: SGHTA and FQGTGA. The CDR3 here is CASSSQGNEQFF. The CDR3 DNA sequence: TGTGCCAGCAGCTCCCAGGGAAATGAGCAGTTCTTC.

The chain couples TRBV6-1 to TRBJ2-6; D could derive from TRBD1 or TRBD2 (5 bases each). V dropped 6 bases and J dropped 6 bases, with 18 bases sitting between them. The CDR3 has 16 residues. Germline CDR1 MNHNS, CDR2 SASEGT. CDR3 residues: CASRGPTEGLANVLTF. The DNA of the CDR3 is TGTGCCAGCAGGGGCCCTACAGAGGGGTTGGCCAACGTCCTGACTTTC.

The chain links TRBV6-4 to TRBJ2-3; no firm D call. Trimming took 3 bases from V and 4 from J, leaving 14 bases between them. Germline V gives CDR1 MRHNA, CDR2 SNTAGT. The CDR3 runs 15 residues. Here the CDR3 reads CASSEQSASADTQYF. DNA for the CDR3: TGTGCCAGCAGTGAACAGAGTGCCTCCGCAGATACGCAGTATTTT.

This clonotype has just one count. The rearrangement joins TRBV7-2 to TRBJ2-3; D unclear. Germline V gene lookup returns CDR1 SGHTA and CDR2 FQGNSA. The CDR3 is 13 residues long. V was trimmed by 0 bases and J by 6 bases, leaving 7 bases between them. CDR3 DNA sequence: TGTGCCAGCAGCTTAGCCCGTCGGGATACGCAGTATTTT. It encodes CASSLARRDTQYF. The whole variable domain, remainder taken from reference TRBV7-2 and TRBJ2-3, is GAGVSQSPSNKVTEKGKDVELRCDPISGHTALYWYRQSLGQGLEFLIYFQGNSAPDKSGLPSDRFSAERTGGSVSTLTIQRTQQEDSAVYLCASSLARRDTQYFGPGTRLTVL.

The V call is TRBV3-1, the J call TRBJ1-1, with D perhaps TRBD1 (5 bases). V was pared by 2 bases and J by 4 bases, with 14 bases between. The CDR3 spans 15 residues. Germline values: CDR1 LGHDT, CDR2 YNNKEL (reference sequence). In DNA, the CDR3 is TGTGCCAGCAGCCAAAGTATCTGGGGGAGCACTGAAGCTTTCTTT. This translates into CASSQSIWGSTEAFF.

The chain employs TRBV6-1 and TRBJ2-3; 7 bases align to TRBD2. CDR1 is MNHNS and CDR2 is SASEGT in the germline V gene. Trimming removed 6 bases from V and 2 bases from J; junction bases left unmatched: 8. This CDR3 is 15 amino acids long. The chain's CDR3 is CASSPGLILTDTQYF. For the CDR3, the DNA is TGTGCCAGCAGCCCGGGACTAATCCTCACAGATACGCAGTATTTT.

Only a few counts were recorded for this clonotype. This rearrangement joins TRBV12-3 or TRBV12-4 to TRBJ2-1; 13 nucleotides line up with TRBD2. This CDR3 contains 19 residues. The trim removed 4 bases at V and 8 bases at J, leaving 17 bases unmatched. The CDR3 nucleotides are TGTGCCAGCAGTTCTCCCTCCCGGACTAGCGGGGGAATCGGCGATGAGCAGTTCTTC. Its protein product is CASSSPSRTSGGIGDEQFF.

This clonotype appeared once. The chain combines TRBV7-9 with TRBJ1-3; D gene ambiguous. The CDR3 sequence is 17 residues long. The germline CDR1 and CDR2 sequences are SEHNR and FQNEAQ (reference sequence). Trimming pared 2 bases from V and 0 bases from J, leaving 14 bases between. The CDR3 loop reads CASSLRAARNSGNTIYF. The CDR3 DNA is TGTGCCAGCAGCTTAAGGGCGGCCCGAAACTCTGGAAACACCATATATTTT.

V is TRBV6-5 and J is TRBJ1-2; perhaps TRBD1 as D (5 bases). The V gene lost 3 bases and the J gene lost 5 bases, with 10 bases spanning the gap. This CDR3 is 13 amino acids long. Germline CDR1 and CDR2: MNHEY and SVGAGI. DNA for the CDR3: TGTGCCAGCAGTTATGGGGGGTTTTATGGCTACACCTTC. Protein: CASSYGGFYGYTF.

The chain uses TRBV7-9 and TRBJ2-7, with D possibly TRBD1 on 5 matching bases. With 5 bases removed from V and 1 base from J, the gap between germline ends came to 18 bases. This CDR3 has 16 residues. Germline loops: CDR1 SEHNR, CDR2 FQNEAQ (reference sequence). The CDR3 nucleotides are TGTGCCAGCAGCCCCGCCGACGGCAGGGTATCCTACGAGCAGTACTTC. It translates to CASSPADGRVSYEQYF.

This clonotype appeared a few times. This chain links TRBV12-3 or TRBV12-4 with TRBJ1-5; D is unresolved. The CDR3 has 12 amino acids. Trimming removed 5 bases from V and 11 bases from J, with 13 bases in between. The CDR3: CASSPGSETQHF. CDR3 nucleotide sequence: TGTGCCAGCAGTCCTGGGTCGGAGACCCAGCATTTT.